The clone carrying this TCR beta chain has only a few counts. Its matching antigen is unknown. Germline CDR1 and CDR2: SGHNT and YENEEA. The CDR3 totals 13 residues. Trimming pared 5 bases from V and 10 bases from J, leaving 18 bases between. This PCR relied on a set of 60 Vbeta primers and 13 Jbeta primers. Method: immunoSEQ multiplex PCR; TCRdb's copy keeps in-frame clones and lacks some. The table includes under 200,000 clones, around three quarters detected once. The sample is drawn from a study of cytomegalovirus exposure and HLA in healthy donors. Study-wide points: Some V segments, TRBV6-2 and TRBV6-3 among them, were indistinguishable and were therefore excluded.

The chain is built from TRBV11-3 and TRBJ2-7; possible D gene TRBD2, 5 bases. This sequence originates from a woman in her 30s in good health and CMV-seropositive. The sample comprised PBMCs. The CDR3 nucleotides read TGTGCCAGCAGCCACCCCATTACTAGGGCACAGTACTTC. Translating gives CASSHPITRAQYF.